Shown below are 22 T cell receptor beta chains from a single sample sequenced in a study of cytomegalovirus exposure and HLA in healthy donors (dated by TCRdb to 2015 to 2018). The library was made by the immunoSEQ multiplex PCR assay. For the multiplex PCR, a mixture combining 60 forward primers for TCR Vbeta segments and 13 reverse primers for TCR Jbeta segments was used. TCRdb retrieved this table from immuneACCESS and kept in-frame rearrangements only. Not all clones are present; in checked studies, unresolved V genes account for under half, and no reason is known for the remainder. The sample table lists approximately 160,000 clones, approximately 85% of them with a count of one. The top ten clonotypes cover around 4.9% of the sample. The sample consisted of PBMCs. These TCRs come from a girl aged 10-17 years in good health and CMV-seropositive.

This sequence joins TRBV5-6 and TRBJ2-1; unclear D gene. CDR1 and CDR2 from the germline V gene are SGHDT and YYEEEE. This CDR3 region has 12 residues. Trimming removed 2 bases at V and 8 bases at J, with 8 bases between. The CDR3 loop reads CASSFRVDEQFF. For the CDR3, the DNA is TGTGCCAGCAGCTTCCGGGTCGATGAGCAGTTCTTC.

The V call is TRBV18, the J call TRBJ2-7, with 11 nucleotides matching TRBD2. This CDR3 has 14 amino acids. V gave up 1 base and J gave up 7 bases; unmatched junction bases: 3. Germline CDR1 is KGHSH and CDR2 is LQKENI. CDR3 nucleotide sequence: TGTGCCAGCTCACCACGTAGCGGGGGGGTGGAGCAGTACTTC. It yields the protein CASSPRSGGVEQYF.

V and J are TRBV9 and TRBJ1-2; D perhaps matches TRBD1 (5 bases). Germline CDR1 SGDLS, CDR2 YYNGEE. V was pared by 4 bases and J by 8 bases, with 21 bases between. This CDR3 contains 15 residues. The CDR3 loop is CASSRGDFVPSGYTF. The CDR3 bases are TGTGCCAGCAGCCGGGGGGATTTCGTCCCCTCGGGCTACACCTTC. The full variable domain, with the rest looked up from reference TRBV9 and TRBJ1-2, is DSGVTQTPKHLITATGQRVTLRCSPRSGDLSVYWYQQSLDQGLQFLIQYYNGEERAKGNILERFSAQQFPDLHSELNLSSLELGDSALYFCASSRGDFVPSGYTFGSGTRLTVV.

The chain has TRBV21-1 and TRBJ1-2; the D call of TRBD1 is as the table states it, not checked on the DNA. TRBV21-1 is a listed pseudogene. The CDR3 runs to 13 residues. The DNA of the CDR3 is TGTGCCAGCTTCGGCAGGGCTGAAGCTGGCTACACCTTC. Residues: CASFGRAEAGYTF.

This chain connects TRBV7-8 to TRBJ1-1; D is possibly TRBD1 (6 bases). V shed 6 bases and J shed 1 base, with 9 bases lying between them. The CDR3 covers 13 residues. Germline V CDR1 and CDR2: SGHVS, FQNEAQ. CDR3 nucleotide sequence: TGTGCCAGCAGTTCGGACAGGAACACTGAAGCTTTCTTT. Its protein is CASSSDRNTEAFF. The whole variable domain, filled in from reference TRBV7-8 and TRBJ1-1, reads GAGVSQSPRYKVAKRGQDVALRCDPISGHVSLFWYQQALGQGPEFLTYFQNEAQLDKSGLPSDRFFAERPEGSVSTLKIQRTQQEDSAVYLCASSSDRNTEAFFGQGTRLTVV.

V and J are TRBV9 and TRBJ2-3; D possibly corresponds to TRBD1 (5 bases). The CDR3 loop spans 14 amino acids. Per germline, CDR1 SGDLS and CDR2 YYNGEE. The V end was cut by 3 bases, the J end by 4 bases, with 12 bases between. CDR3 nucleotide sequence: TGTGCCAGCAGCGAGGGCAGGGCGGCAGATACGCAGTATTTT. Translating gives CASSEGRAADTQYF.

The rearrangement joins TRBV14 to TRBJ1-1, with a weak D call TRBD1 (5 bases). CDR1 and CDR2 from the germline V gene are SGHDN and FVKESK. With 1 base removed from V and 4 bases from J, the gap between germline ends came to 7 bases. CDR3 length: 13 amino acids. CDR3 amino acids: CASSQGQLTEAFF. CDR3 DNA sequence: TGTGCCAGCAGCCAAGGACAGCTCACTGAAGCTTTCTTT. The full variable domain, with the rest looked up from reference TRBV14 and TRBJ1-1, is EAGVTQFPSHSVIEKGQTVTLRCDPISGHDNLYWYRRVMGKEIKFLLHFVKESKQDESGMPNNRFLAERTGGTYSTLKVQPAELEDSGVYFCASSQGQLTEAFFGQGTRLTVV.

The chain has TRBV14 and TRBJ2-3; 7 bases are shared with TRBD1. The V gene's germline CDR1 is SGHDN and CDR2 FVKESK. The CDR3 totals 16 residues. With V trimmed by 5 bases and J by 4 bases, 12 bases remained unmatched. The chain's CDR3 is CASSLRVRGPADTQYF. The CDR3 bases are TGTGCCAGCAGCTTAAGAGTAAGGGGGCCTGCAGATACGCAGTATTTT.

V is TRBV2 and J is TRBJ2-1; 7 nucleotides line up with TRBD1. V shed 8 bases and J 2 bases; nucleotides not matched to a gene: 9. Germline-derived CDR1 and CDR2 are SNHLY and FYNNEI. CDR3 length equals 15 residues. The CDR3 sequence is CASWEVGTAYNEQFF. In nucleotides, the CDR3 is TGTGCCAGCTGGGAAGTGGGGACAGCCTACAATGAGCAGTTCTTC.

This clone has only one observation. The chain recombines TRBV30 with TRBJ1-3; maybe TRBD1 (5 bases). Trimming removed 0 bases at V and 8 bases at J, with 14 bases between. The CDR3 sequence is 14 residues long. CDR1 and CDR2 (germline): GTSNPN, SVGIG (reference sequence). The CDR3 bases are TGTGCCTGGAGTGTCTCTGGGAGGGGAGACACCATATATTTT. Its translation: CAWSVSGRGDTIYF.

This clone has a single count. The chain couples TRBV4-1 to TRBJ1-5, with unresolved D. The CDR3 extends over 15 amino acids. CDR1 is MGHRA, CDR2 YSYEKL, per germline. Trimming cost V 0 bases and J 4 bases, with 10 bases left between them. The CDR3 here is CASSQDLTVNQPQHF. The CDR3 DNA follows: TGCGCCAGCAGCCAAGATCTTACAGTAAATCAGCCCCAGCATTTT.

V and J are TRBV25-1 and TRBJ1-2; D may be TRBD1 (6 bases). Trimming cost V 3 bases and J 6 bases, with 17 bases left between them. The CDR3 totals 15 residues. The germline V gene encodes CDR1 MGHDK and CDR2 SYGVNS. The CDR3 is CASSDYLQGGNGYTF. The CDR3 DNA is TGTGCCAGCAGTGACTACTTACAGGGAGGGAATGGCTACACCTTC.

The CDR3 DNA is TGTGCCAGCAGCCAGAAGGACTATTATGGCTACACCTTC. Translating it yields CASSQKDYYGYTF. The V and J genes are TRBV2 and TRBJ1-2, with D unclear. Trimming took 6 bases from V and 5 from J, leaving 13 bases between them. The CDR3 has 13 amino acids. Looked up from germline, CDR1 is SNHLY and CDR2 is FYNNEI.

The rearrangement joins TRBV18 to TRBJ2-3; a possible D gene is TRBD2 (6 bases). Germline assignment: CDR1 KGHSH and CDR2 LQKENI. This CDR3 has 16 residues. V lost 8 bases to trimming and J lost 7 bases, with 25 bases between them. The CDR3 sequence is CASTGVERVGGNTQYF. In DNA, the CDR3 is TGTGCCAGCACGGGGGTGGAGAGAGTCGGTGGAAATACGCAGTATTTT.

The chain uses TRBV7-9 and TRBJ1-3; TRBD1 aligns across 10 bases. With V trimmed by 5 bases and J by 4 bases, 11 bases remained unmatched. Germline assignment: CDR1 SEHNR and CDR2 FQNEAQ (reference sequence). The CDR3 consists of 17 residues. The CDR3 region is CASSPSRDRGSGNTIYF. CDR3 bases: TGTGCCAGCAGCCCATCCCGGGACAGGGGTTCCGGAAACACCATATATTTT.

This chain connects TRBV13 to TRBJ2-2; possible D gene TRBD1, 5 bases. Germline V CDR1 and CDR2: PRHDT, FYEKMQ (reference sequence). Trimming took 2 bases from V and 4 from J, leaving 11 bases between them. The CDR3 is made up of 15 amino acids. The CDR3 protein is CASSLSREFTGELFF. The CDR3 DNA reads as TGTGCCAGCAGCTTATCCAGGGAATTCACCGGGGAGCTGTTTTTT.

In its sample, this clone was seen once. V gene TRBV5-1 combines with J gene TRBJ1-5; D gene unclear. CDR3 length equals 16 residues. The V gene's germline CDR1 is SGHRS and CDR2 YFSETQ. Trimming stripped 4 bases from V and 6 bases from J, with 20 bases between. Here the CDR3 reads CASSTRRFSVSQPQHF. The CDR3 DNA reads as TGCGCCAGCAGCACCCGGAGGTTTTCGGTTAGTCAGCCCCAGCATTTT.

V is TRBV2 and J is TRBJ1-5; TRBD1 agrees at 8 bases. The J segment lost 7 bases and the V segment lost 2 bases, leaving 4 bases of the junction unmatched. CDR3 length equals 14 residues. CDR1 and CDR2 (germline): SNHLY, FYNNEI. The CDR3 DNA follows: TGTGCCAGCAGTGAACAGGGGGCCGGACAGCCCCAGCATTTT. Its translation is CASSEQGAGQPQHF.

This chain connects TRBV9 to TRBJ1-1, with TRBD1 matching 7 bases. Germline lookup yields CDR1 SGDLS and CDR2 YYNGEE. The V gene end was trimmed by 4 bases and the J gene end by 0 bases; junction bases not matched to a gene: 3. CDR3 length: 14 amino acids. CDR3 amino acids: CASSSGQVNTEAFF. The CDR3 DNA is TGTGCCAGCAGCTCCGGACAGGTGAACACTGAAGCTTTCTTT.

This clone occurred a few times. This chain joins TRBV6-4 and TRBJ1-1; no reliable D call. Germline V lookup: CDR1 MRHNA, CDR2 SNTAGT. This CDR3 has 13 amino acids. Trimming left V 6 bases short and J 1 base short, with 9 bases between. The CDR3 loop is CASSVATNTEAFF. CDR3 nucleotide sequence: TGTGCCAGCAGCGTAGCTACGAACACTGAAGCTTTCTTT.

CDR3 nucleotides: TGCGCCAGCACACCAGGATTCTCTAACTATGGCTACACCTTC. This sequence encodes CASTPGFSNYGYTF. The chain has TRBV5-1 and TRBJ1-2; unclear D gene. Looked up from germline, CDR1 is SGHRS and CDR2 is YFSETQ. With 6 bases removed from V and 0 bases from J, the gap between germline ends came to 12 bases. The CDR3 loop spans 14 amino acids.

The chain joins TRBV29-1 to TRBJ1-2; D possibly corresponds to TRBD1 (5 bases). CDR3 length: 12 amino acids. The V gene lost 4 bases and the J gene lost 4 bases, with 10 bases spanning the gap. The V gene's germline CDR1 is SQVTM and CDR2 ANQGSEA. The CDR3 nucleotides read TGCAGCGTTGTCAGCGGGGGCTATGGCTACACCTTC. This codes for CSVVSGGYGYTF.